This T cell receptor (beta chain) was sequenced during a study of T cells in localized non-small cell lung cancer. Generated by immunoSEQ multiplex PCR, the TCRdb table keeps only in-frame clones and is missing some. The sample holds some 1,500 clones, roughly 20% seen once. CDR3 size: 17 residues. Germline assignment: CDR1 SGHNT and CDR2 YENEEA. This clone rates as medium-sized. Its antigen is unknown. At one end the junction does not follow the germline gene, possibly because of a read error. Points from the study as a whole: Analysis by sequencing included only one tumor region, so heterogeneity remains possible. Measurement of T cell clonality placed uninvolved adjacent lung highest, above the level in tumor.

The V gene is TRBV11-3, the J gene TRBJ2-5, with 11 bases fitting TRBD2. The TCR comes from a woman between 35 and 75 years old with stage I lung adenocarcinoma. The sample consisted of normal lung tissue next to the tumor, taken before any cancer treatment. This chain's CDR3 is CASSHQPLLAGEETQYF. For the CDR3, the DNA is TGTGCTAGCAGCCACCAGCCCCTACTAGCGGGGGAAGAGACCCAGTACTTC. Together with reference TRBV11-3 and TRBJ2-5, the CDR3 gives the full variable domain: EAGVVQSPRYKIIEKKQPVAFWCNPISGHNTLYWYLQNLGQGPELLIRYENEEAVDDSQLPKDRFSAERLKGVDSTLKIQPAELGDSAVYLCASSHQPLLAGEETQYFGPGTRLLVL.